The 18 T cell receptor beta chains reported below all come from one sample, sequenced in a study of T-cell memory formation after mild COVID-19. TCRdb independently ran MiXCR on the 5' RACE reads; one entry per CDR3 protein. The table includes 290,000 or so distinct CDR3 sequences, approximately 19% detected once. Sample: PBMCs or a T cell subset sorted from them (not recorded which). These receptors all come from a man in his late teens or twenties who had mild COVID-19 (a few samples of this study predate the infection). Cell type and time point are not known.

This clonotype was seen more than once but under ten times. The chain employs TRBV7-3 and TRBJ2-3, with a weak D call TRBD1 (6 bases). This CDR3 region has 14 residues. From germline, CDR1 is SGHTA and CDR2 FQGTGA. The V end was cut by 3 bases, the J end by 3 bases, with 10 bases between. CDR3 bases: TGTGCCAGCAGCTTGGGGACAATGACAGATACGCAGTATTTT. This gives the protein CASSLGTMTDTQYF.

Only a few counts were recorded for this clonotype. This chain links TRBV5-1 with TRBJ2-2, with D hard to call. Trimming cost V 1 base and J 7 bases, with 5 bases left between them. Germline V gives CDR1 SGHRS, CDR2 YFSETQ. The CDR3 has 12 residues. The CDR3 region has the DNA TGCGCCAGCAGCTTGTTGGTCGGGGAGCTGTTTTTT. Translation gives CASSLLVGELFF.

This clonotype was counted between two and nine times. This chain joins TRBV4-1 and TRBJ1-2; TRBD1 matches 7 bases. V trimming: 0 bases; J trimming: 7 bases; junction bases outside the gene matches: 11. The CDR3 has 16 amino acids. Germline CDR1 and CDR2: MGHRA and YSYEKL. The CDR3 region is CASSQEREGARGGYTF. For the CDR3, the DNA is TGCGCCAGCAGCCAAGAAAGGGAGGGGGCGAGGGGTGGCTACACCTTC.

This clonotype was detected only a few times. The CDR3 here is CASSLGGEQYV. The CDR3 nucleotides are TGTGCCAGCAGTCTTGGTGGCGAGCAGTACGTC. This rearrangement joins TRBV12-3 or TRBV12-4 to TRBJ2-7, with D unclear. V was clipped by 5 bases and J by 6 bases, with 8 bases between them. There are 11 residues in the CDR3.

The CDR3 bases are TGTGCCAGCAGTTTGAAGGGGACAGGGGTTGGCTACACCTTC. Protein: CASSLKGTGVGYTF. The chain joins TRBV27 to TRBJ1-2; 10 bases fit TRBD1. Germline V lookup: CDR1 MNHEY, CDR2 SMNVEV (reference sequence). The CDR3 has 14 amino acids. Trimming removed 3 bases from V and 7 bases from J; junction bases left unmatched: 5.

This clonotype was seen more than once but under ten times. The genes are TRBV12-3 or TRBV12-4 and TRBJ1-1; tentative D call: TRBD1 (5 bases). Trimming left V 3 bases short and J 3 bases short, with 8 bases between. The length of the CDR3 is 13 residues. The CDR3 nucleotides are TGTGCCAGCAGTTTTTCCAGGGACACTGAAGCTTTCTTT. Protein sequence: CASSFSRDTEAFF.

This clonotype occurred a few times. The V gene is TRBV4-1, the J gene TRBJ2-1; 14 bases are a match to TRBD2. This CDR3 region has 16 residues. In germline, CDR1 is MGHRA, CDR2 YSYEKL. J gave up 10 bases and V 4 bases, and 9 bases lay outside the gene matches. DNA for the CDR3: TGCGCCAGCAGCCCCCTGGGACTAGCGGGGGAACGGGAGCAGTTCTTC. It codes for CASSPLGLAGEREQFF.

This sequence joins TRBV3-1 and TRBJ2-3; 8 bases are a match to TRBD2. CDR3 length: 17 residues. With V trimmed by 1 base and J by 2 bases, 8 bases remained unmatched. Germline V gene lookup returns CDR1 LGHDT and CDR2 YNNKEL (reference sequence). CDR3 sequence: CASSQVSGGNPTDTQYF. The CDR3 DNA is TGTGCCAGCAGCCAAGTCAGCGGGGGCAACCCCACAGATACGCAGTATTTT.

This clonotype was seen a handful of times. CDR3 amino acids: CASSQVPPGPGYGYTF. The DNA for the CDR3 is TGCGCCAGCAGCCAAGTCCCCCCAGGCCCGGGCTATGGCTACACCTTC. This chain connects TRBV4-1 to TRBJ1-2; the D is unclear. The V end was cut by 1 base, the J end by 4 bases, with 16 bases between. The CDR3 consists of 16 residues. The V gene's germline CDR1 is MGHRA and CDR2 YSYEKL.

The chain carries TRBV20-1 and TRBJ1-6; D is unclear. CDR1 and CDR2 (germline): DFQATT, SNEGSKA (reference sequence). The germline V and J ends were trimmed by 1 base and 6 bases, with 7 bases remaining between them. The CDR3 consists of 13 residues. DNA of the CDR3: TGCAGTGCTAGAGGTCCGCTTAATTCACCCCTCCACTTT. Residues: CSARGPLNSPLHF.

This clonotype was detected a few times. This chain joins TRBV12-3 or TRBV12-4 and TRBJ2-2; the D is unclear. CDR3 size: 11 residues. Trimming pared 7 bases from V and 9 bases from J, leaving 9 bases between. This CDR3 reads CASTQNRELFF. CDR3 nucleotides: TGTGCCAGCACCCAAAATCGGGAGCTGTTTTTT.

This clonotype was counted between two and nine times. The chain has TRBV18 and TRBJ2-4; D unresolved. The CDR3 totals 13 residues. The V gene's germline CDR1 is KGHSH and CDR2 LQKENI. Trimming removed 10 bases from V and 5 bases from J, with 15 bases in between. CDR3 bases: TGTGCCACCCAAACCCTTGGAGAAAACATTCAGTACTTC. Amino acid sequence: CATQTLGENIQYF.

The V gene is TRBV6-2 or TRBV6-3, the J gene TRBJ2-3; the match to TRBD2 covers 7 bases. The CDR3 has 12 amino acids. The germline CDR1 and CDR2 sequences are MNHEY and SVGEGT. J gave up 10 bases and V 5 bases, and 6 bases lay outside the gene matches. The CDR3 DNA reads TGTGCCAGCAGTCCGGGACTATTGGCGCAGTATTTT. Encoded protein: CASSPGLLAQYF.

V gene TRBV7-8 combines with J gene TRBJ2-3; D call uncertain. Looked up from germline, CDR1 is SGHVS and CDR2 is FQNEAQ. The V gene lost 8 bases and the J gene lost 0 bases, with 9 bases spanning the gap. The CDR3 has 13 residues. The CDR3 sequence: CASAAASTDTQYF. The CDR3 DNA reads TGTGCCAGCGCGGCAGCTAGCACAGATACGCAGTATTTT.

The table lists this clonotype with many counts. This chain connects TRBV5-1 to TRBJ2-3, with 8 bases that match TRBD2. V shed 0 bases, J shed 2 bases, and the junction held 11 bases outside the gene matches. Germline CDR1 and CDR2: SGHRS and YFSETQ. The CDR3 length is 18 residues. In DNA, the CDR3 is TGCGCCAGCAGCTTGGTCGGGGTCTTCGGGGGGGACACAGATACGCAGTATTTT. Translation gives CASSLVGVFGGDTDTQYF. The full variable domain, rest sourced from reference TRBV5-1 and TRBJ2-3, is KAGVTQTPRYLIKTRGQQVTLSCSPISGHRSVSWYQQTPGQGLQFLFEYFSETQRNKGNFPGRFSGRQFSNSRSEMNVSTLELGDSALYLCASSLVGVFGGDTDTQYFGPGTRLTVL.

This clonotype was seen a handful of times. The V call is TRBV12-3 or TRBV12-4, the J call TRBJ1-5; no clear D gene. The CDR3 runs to 15 residues. The V and J ends lost 3 bases and 5 bases respectively, with 14 bases between them. CDR3 in DNA: TGTGCCAGCAGTTTGGACCTAGGGAGGTATCAGCCCCAGCATTTT. Translated, it gives CASSLDLGRYQPQHF.

The rearrangement links TRBV9 to TRBJ2-3; a weak D match, TRBD1 (5 bases). Germline V gene lookup returns CDR1 SGDLS and CDR2 YYNGEE. The V gene lost 2 bases and the J gene lost 7 bases, with 11 bases spanning the gap. This CDR3 has 13 residues. The chain's CDR3 is CASSVPGIHTQYF. The DNA of the CDR3 is TGTGCCAGCAGCGTCCCAGGGATACATACGCAGTATTTT.

This clonotype was observed a few times. J is TRBJ1-5 and V is TRBV29-1, with 9 bases aligning to TRBD1. The CDR3 has 12 amino acids. The V gene's germline CDR1 is SQVTM and CDR2 ANQGSEA. The V gene end was trimmed by 5 bases and the J gene end by 5 bases; junction bases not matched to a gene: 1. CDR3 protein: CSVWDRDQPQHF. The DNA of the CDR3 is TGCAGCGTTTGGGACAGGGATCAGCCCCAGCATTTT.